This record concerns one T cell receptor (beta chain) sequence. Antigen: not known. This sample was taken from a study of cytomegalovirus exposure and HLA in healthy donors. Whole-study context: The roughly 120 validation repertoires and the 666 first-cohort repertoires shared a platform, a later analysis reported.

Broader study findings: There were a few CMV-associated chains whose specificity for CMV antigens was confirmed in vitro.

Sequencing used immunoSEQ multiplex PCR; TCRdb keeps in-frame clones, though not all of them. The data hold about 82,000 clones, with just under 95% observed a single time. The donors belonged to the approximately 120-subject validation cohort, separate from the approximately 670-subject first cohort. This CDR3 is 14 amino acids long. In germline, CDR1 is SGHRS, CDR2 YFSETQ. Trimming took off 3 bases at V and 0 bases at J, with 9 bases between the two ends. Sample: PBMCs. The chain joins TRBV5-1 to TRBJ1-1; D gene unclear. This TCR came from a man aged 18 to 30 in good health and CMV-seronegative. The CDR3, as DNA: TGCGCCAGCAGCTGGAGGGCGATGAACACTGAAGCTTTCTTT. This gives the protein CASSWRAMNTEAFF. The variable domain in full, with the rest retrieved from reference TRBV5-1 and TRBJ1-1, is KAGVTQTPRYLIKTRGQQVTLSCSPISGHRSVSWYQQTPGQGLQFLFEYFSETQRNKGNFPGRFSGRQFSNSRSEMNVSTLELGDSALYLCASSWRAMNTEAFFGQGTRLTVV.